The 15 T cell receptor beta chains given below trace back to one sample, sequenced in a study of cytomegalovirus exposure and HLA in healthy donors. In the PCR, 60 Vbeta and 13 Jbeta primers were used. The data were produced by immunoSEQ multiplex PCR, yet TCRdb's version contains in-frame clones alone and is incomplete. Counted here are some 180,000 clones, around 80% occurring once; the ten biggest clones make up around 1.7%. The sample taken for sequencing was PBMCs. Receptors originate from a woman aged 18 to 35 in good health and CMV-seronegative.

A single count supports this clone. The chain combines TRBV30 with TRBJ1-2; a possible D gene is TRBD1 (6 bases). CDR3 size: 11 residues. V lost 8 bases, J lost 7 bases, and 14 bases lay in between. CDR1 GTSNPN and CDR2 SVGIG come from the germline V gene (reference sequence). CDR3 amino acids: CALTGIGGYTF. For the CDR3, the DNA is TGTGCCCTAACAGGGATTGGTGGCTACACCTTC. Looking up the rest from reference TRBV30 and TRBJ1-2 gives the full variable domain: SQTIHQWPATLVQPVGSPLSLECTVEGTSNPNLYWYRQAAGRGLQLLFYSVGIGQISSEVPQNLSASRPQDRQFILSSKKLLLSDSGFYLCALTGIGGYTFGSGTRLTVV.

The CDR3 spells CALVTSATYEQYF. CDR3 sequence (DNA): TGTGCCTTAGTGACTAGCGCGACCTACGAGCAGTACTTC. The chain links TRBV30 to TRBJ2-5, with 8 bases lining up with TRBD2. The J call may be faulty, since TRBJ2-7 better matches the DNA end. The CDR3 spans 13 residues. Germline V lookup: CDR1 GTSNPN, CDR2 SVGIG (reference sequence).

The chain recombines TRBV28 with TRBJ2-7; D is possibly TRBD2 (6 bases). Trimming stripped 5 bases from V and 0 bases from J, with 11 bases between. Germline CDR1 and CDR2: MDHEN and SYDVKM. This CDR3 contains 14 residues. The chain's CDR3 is CASSKRVLSYEQYF. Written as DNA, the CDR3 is TGTGCCAGCAGTAAGCGGGTCCTCTCCTACGAGCAGTACTTC.

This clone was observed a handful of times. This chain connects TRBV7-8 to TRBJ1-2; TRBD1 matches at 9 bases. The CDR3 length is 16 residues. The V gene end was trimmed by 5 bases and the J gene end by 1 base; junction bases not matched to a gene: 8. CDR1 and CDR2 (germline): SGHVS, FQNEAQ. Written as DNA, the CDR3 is TGTGCCAGCAGCACCCGGACAGGGGTTATTAACTATGGCTACACCTTC. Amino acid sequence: CASSTRTGVINYGYTF.

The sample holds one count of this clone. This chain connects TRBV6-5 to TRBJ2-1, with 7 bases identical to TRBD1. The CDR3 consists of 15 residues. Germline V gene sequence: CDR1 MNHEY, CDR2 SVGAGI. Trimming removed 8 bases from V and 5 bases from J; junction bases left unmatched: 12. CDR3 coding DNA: TGTGCCAGCGCAGCCCCACAGGGGAGAAACAATGAGCAGTTCTTC. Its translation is CASAAPQGRNNEQFF.

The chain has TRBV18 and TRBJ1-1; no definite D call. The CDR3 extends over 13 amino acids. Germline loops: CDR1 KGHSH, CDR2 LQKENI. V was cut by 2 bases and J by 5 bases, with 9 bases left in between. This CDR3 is CASSPGRETEAFF. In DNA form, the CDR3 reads TGTGCCAGCTCACCAGGCCGGGAGACTGAAGCTTTCTTT.

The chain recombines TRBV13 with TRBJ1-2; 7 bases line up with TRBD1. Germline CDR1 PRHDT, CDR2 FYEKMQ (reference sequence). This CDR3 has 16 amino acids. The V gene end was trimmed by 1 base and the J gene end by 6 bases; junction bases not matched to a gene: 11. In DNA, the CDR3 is TGTGCCAGCAGCTTAGACCGCCTTTACAGGGGCCATGGCTACACCTTC. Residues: CASSLDRLYRGHGYTF.

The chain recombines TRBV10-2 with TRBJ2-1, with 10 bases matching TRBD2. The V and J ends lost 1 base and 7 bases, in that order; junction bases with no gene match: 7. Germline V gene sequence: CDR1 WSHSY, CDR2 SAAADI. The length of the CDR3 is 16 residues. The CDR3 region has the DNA TGCGCCAGCAGTGAGTGGGCTAGCGGGAGTTCGAATGAGCAGTTCTTC. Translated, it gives CASSEWASGSSNEQFF.

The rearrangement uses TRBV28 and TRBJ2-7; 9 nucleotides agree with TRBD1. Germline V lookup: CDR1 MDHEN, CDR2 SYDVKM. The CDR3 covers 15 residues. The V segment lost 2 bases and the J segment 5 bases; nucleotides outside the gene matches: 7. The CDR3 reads CASSLPGTGSDEQYF. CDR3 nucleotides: TGTGCCAGCAGTTTACCCGGGACAGGGAGCGACGAGCAGTACTTC.

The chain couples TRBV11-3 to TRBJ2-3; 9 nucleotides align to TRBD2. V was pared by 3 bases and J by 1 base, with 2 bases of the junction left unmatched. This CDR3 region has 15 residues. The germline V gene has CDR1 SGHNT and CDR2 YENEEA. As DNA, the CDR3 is TGTGCCAGCAGCTTTTGGACTAGCGGCACAGATACGCAGTATTTT. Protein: CASSFWTSGTDTQYF.

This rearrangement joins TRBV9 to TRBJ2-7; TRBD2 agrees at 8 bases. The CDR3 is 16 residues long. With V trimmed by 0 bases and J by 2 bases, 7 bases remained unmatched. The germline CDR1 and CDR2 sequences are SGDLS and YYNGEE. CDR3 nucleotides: TGTGCCAGCAGCGTAGCCCGAGAGCGGGAGACCTACGAGCAGTACTTC. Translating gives CASSVARERETYEQYF.

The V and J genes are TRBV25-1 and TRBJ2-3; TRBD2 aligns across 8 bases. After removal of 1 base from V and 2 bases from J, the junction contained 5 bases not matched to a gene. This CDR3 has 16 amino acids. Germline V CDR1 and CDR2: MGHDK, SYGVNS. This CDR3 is CASSESTSEFTDTQYF. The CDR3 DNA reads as TGTGCCAGCAGTGAATCGACTAGCGAGTTCACAGATACGCAGTATTTT.

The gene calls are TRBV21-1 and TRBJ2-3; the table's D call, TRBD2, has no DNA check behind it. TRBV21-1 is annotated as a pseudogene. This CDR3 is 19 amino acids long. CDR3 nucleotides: TGTGCCAGCAGCAAAGCCCCGCGGGGGGCGGGGCCAGGCACAGATACGCAGTATTTT. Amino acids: CASSKAPRGAGPGTDTQYF.

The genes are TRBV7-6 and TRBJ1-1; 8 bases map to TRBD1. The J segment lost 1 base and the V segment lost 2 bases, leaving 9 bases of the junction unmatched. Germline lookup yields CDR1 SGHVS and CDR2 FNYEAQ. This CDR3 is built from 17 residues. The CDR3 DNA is TGTGCCAGCAGCTTAATTTTGCCCGGACAGGGGAACACTGAAGCTTTCTTT. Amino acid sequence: CASSLILPGQGNTEAFF. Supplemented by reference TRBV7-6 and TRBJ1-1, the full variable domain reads GAGVSQSPRYKVTKRGQDVALRCDPISGHVSLYWYRQALGQGPEFLTYFNYEAQQDKSGLPNDRFSAERPEGSISTLTIQRTEQRDSAMYRCASSLILPGQGNTEAFFGQGTRLTVV.

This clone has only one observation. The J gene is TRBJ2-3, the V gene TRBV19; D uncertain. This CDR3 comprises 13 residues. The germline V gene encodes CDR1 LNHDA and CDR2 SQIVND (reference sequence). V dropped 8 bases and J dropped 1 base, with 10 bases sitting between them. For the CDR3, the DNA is TGTGCCAGTCAAACCCAGGGCACAGATACGCAGTATTTT. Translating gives CASQTQGTDTQYF.